This T cell receptor (beta chain) originates from a study of beta chain features in type 1 diabetes. V was pared by 2 bases and J by 5 bases, with 6 bases of the junction left unmatched. CDR1 and CDR2 (germline): MGHRA, YSYEKL. The CDR3 is 15 amino acids. Turning to this clone: Its antigen is not identified.

TCRB transcripts that were expressed got sequenced, as all of the isolated RNA had been reverse transcribed. The assay was immunoSEQ multiplex PCR, and TCRdb's table has in-frame clones only and misses some. The sample lists about 320,000 clones; less than 15% were seen once. General study results and limits: Any PCR bias toward short templates would affect both groups alike. Within each of all four CD4+ subsets, Type 1 diabetes patients had TCRB CDR3s that were moderately but significantly shorter.

Sequenced material: central memory CD4+ T cells from blood. V and J are TRBV4-1 and TRBJ2-1; 7 bases are shared with TRBD1. This TCR derives from a man younger than 45 in good health. Here the CDR3 DNA reads TGCGCCAGCAGCCAACCGACAGGGCCGAACAATGAGCAGTTCTTC. Residues: CASSQPTGPNNEQFF.